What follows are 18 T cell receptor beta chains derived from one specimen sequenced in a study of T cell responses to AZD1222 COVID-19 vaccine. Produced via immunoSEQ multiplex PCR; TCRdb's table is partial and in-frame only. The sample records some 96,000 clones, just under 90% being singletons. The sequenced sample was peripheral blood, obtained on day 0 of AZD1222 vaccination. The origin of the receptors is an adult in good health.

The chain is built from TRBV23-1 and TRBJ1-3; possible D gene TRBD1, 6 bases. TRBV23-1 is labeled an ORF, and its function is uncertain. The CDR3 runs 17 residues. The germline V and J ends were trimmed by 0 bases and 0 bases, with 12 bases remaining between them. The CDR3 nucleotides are TGCGCCAGCAGTCAATCCGGGGGACACTTCTCTGGAAACACCATATATTTT. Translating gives CASSQSGGHFSGNTIYF.

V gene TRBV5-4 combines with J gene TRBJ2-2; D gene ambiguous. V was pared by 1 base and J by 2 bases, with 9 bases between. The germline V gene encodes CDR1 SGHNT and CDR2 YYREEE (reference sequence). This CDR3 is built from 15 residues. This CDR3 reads CASSLTGQNTGELFF. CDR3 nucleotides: TGTGCCAGCAGCTTGACGGGTCAAAACACCGGGGAGCTGTTTTTT. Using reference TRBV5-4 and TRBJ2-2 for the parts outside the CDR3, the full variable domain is ETGVTQSPTHLIKTRGQQVTLRCSSQSGHNTVSWYQQALGQGPQFIFQYYREEENGRGNFPPRFSGLQFPNYSSELNVNALELDDSALYLCASSLTGQNTGELFFGEGSRLTVL.

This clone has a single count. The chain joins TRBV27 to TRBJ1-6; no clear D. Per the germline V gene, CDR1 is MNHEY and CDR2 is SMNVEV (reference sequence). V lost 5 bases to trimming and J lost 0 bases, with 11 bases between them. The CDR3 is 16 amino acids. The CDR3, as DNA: TGTGCCAGCAGTCTCAGATCAGGCTCCTATAATTCACCCCTCCACTTT. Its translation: CASSLRSGSYNSPLHF.

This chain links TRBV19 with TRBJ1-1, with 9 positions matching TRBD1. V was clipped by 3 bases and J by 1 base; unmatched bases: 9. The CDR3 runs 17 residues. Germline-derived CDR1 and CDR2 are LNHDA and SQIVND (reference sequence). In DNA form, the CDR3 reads TGTGCCAGTAGTATCCTTCCCCCGACAGGGGGGAACACTGAAGCTTTCTTT. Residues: CASSILPPTGGNTEAFF. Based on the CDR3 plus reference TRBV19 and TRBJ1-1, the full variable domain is DGGITQSPKYLFRKEGQNVTLSCEQNLNHDAMYWYRQDPGQGLRLIYYSQIVNDFQKGDIAEGYSVSREKKESFPLTVTSAQKNPTAFYLCASSILPPTGGNTEAFFGQGTRLTVV.

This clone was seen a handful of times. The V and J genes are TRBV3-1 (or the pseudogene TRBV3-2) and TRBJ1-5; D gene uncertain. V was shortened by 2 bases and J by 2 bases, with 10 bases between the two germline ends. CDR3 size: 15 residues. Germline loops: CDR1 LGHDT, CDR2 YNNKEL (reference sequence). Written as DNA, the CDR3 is TGTGCCAGCAGCCAATCCGTCGGAGGCAATCAGCCCCAGCATTTT. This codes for CASSQSVGGNQPQHF.

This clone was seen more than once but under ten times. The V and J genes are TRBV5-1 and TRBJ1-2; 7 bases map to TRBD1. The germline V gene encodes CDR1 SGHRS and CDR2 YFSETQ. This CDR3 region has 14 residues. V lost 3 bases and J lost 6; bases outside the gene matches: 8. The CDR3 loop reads CASSSSPGTDGYTF. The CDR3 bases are TGCGCCAGCAGCTCATCCCCGGGGACAGATGGCTACACCTTC.

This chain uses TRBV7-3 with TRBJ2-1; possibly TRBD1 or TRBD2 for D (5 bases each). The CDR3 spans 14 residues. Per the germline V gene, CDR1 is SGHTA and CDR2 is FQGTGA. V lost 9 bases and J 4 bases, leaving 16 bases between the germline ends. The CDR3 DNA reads TGTGCCAGTTCCCGGGACGGGTATTACAATGAGCAGTTCTTC. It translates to CASSRDGYYNEQFF.

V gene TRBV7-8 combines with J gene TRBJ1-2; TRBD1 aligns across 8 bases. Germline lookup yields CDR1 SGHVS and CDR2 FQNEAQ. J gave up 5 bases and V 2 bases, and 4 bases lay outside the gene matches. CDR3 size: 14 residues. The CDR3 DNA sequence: TGTGCCAGCAGCTTATCGGACAGGGCGTATGGCTACACCTTC. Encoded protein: CASSLSDRAYGYTF.

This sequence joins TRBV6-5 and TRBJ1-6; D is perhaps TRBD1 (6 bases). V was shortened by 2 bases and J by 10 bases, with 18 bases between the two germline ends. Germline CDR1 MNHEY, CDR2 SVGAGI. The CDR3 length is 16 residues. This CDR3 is CASSYAGTKTKSPLHF. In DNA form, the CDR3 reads TGTGCCAGCAGTTACGCCGGGACAAAAACCAAGTCACCCCTCCACTTT.

The DNA for the CDR3 is TGTGCCAGCAGCTTAGAGGAGGGACAGGGGTTTGGCTACACCTTC. Translation: CASSLEEGQGFGYTF. This chain joins TRBV11-2 and TRBJ1-2, with TRBD1 matching over 10 bases. After removal of 0 bases from V and 7 bases from J, the junction contained 5 bases not matched to a gene. CDR1 and CDR2 from the germline V gene are SGHAT and FQNNGV. This CDR3 has 15 residues.

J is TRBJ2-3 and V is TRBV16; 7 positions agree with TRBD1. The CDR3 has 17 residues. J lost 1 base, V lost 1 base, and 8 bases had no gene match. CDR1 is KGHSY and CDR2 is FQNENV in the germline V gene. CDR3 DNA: TGTGCCAGCAGCCAATTGCAGGGGGTAATCGGCACAGATACGCAGTATTTT. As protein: CASSQLQGVIGTDTQYF.

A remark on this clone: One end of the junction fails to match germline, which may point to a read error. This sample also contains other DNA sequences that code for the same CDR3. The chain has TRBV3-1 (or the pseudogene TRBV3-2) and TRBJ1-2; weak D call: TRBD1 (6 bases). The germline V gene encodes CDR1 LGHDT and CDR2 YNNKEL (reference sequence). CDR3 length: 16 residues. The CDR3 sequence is CASSPSDGGDTYGYTF. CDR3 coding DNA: TGCGCCAGCAGCCCGTCTGACGGGGGGGACACATATGGCTACACCTTC.

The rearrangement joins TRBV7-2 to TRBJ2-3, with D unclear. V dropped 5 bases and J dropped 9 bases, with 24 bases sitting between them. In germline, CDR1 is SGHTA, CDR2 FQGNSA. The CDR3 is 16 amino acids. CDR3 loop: CASSIGPLSFRGTQYF. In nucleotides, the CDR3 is TGTGCCAGCAGCATTGGTCCTCTTAGCTTCCGTGGCACGCAGTATTTT.

The CDR3 loop reads CASGRVDTEAFF. Here the CDR3 DNA reads TGTGCCAGCGGGAGGGTGGACACTGAAGCTTTCTTT. V gene TRBV6-5 combines with J gene TRBJ1-1; D ambiguous. The CDR3 has 12 amino acids. Germline assignment: CDR1 MNHEY and CDR2 SVGAGI. V lost 8 bases and J 3 bases, leaving 10 bases between the germline ends.

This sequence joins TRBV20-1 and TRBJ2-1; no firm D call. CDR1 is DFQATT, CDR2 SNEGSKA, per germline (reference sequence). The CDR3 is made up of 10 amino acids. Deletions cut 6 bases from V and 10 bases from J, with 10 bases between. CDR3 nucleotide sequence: TGCAGTGCGCCCCGAAGGGAGCAGTTCTTC. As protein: CSAPRREQFF.

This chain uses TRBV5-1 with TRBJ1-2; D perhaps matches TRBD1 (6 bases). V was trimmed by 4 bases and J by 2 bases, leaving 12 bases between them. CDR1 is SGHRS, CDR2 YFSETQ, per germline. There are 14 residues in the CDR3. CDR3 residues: CASSHDDRNYGYTF. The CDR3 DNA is TGCGCCAGCAGCCATGATGACAGGAACTATGGCTACACCTTC.

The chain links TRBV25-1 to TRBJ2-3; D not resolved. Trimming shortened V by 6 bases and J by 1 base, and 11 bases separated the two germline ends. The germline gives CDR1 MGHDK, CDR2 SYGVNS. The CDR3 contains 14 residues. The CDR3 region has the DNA TGTGCCAGCAGCCGAGGTACAGGCACAGATACGCAGTATTTT. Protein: CASSRGTGTDTQYF.

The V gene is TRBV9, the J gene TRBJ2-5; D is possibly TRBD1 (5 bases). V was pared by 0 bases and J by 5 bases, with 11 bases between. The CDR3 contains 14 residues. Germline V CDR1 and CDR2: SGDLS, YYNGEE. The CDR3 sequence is CASSVGGIMETQYF. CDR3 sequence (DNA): TGTGCCAGCAGCGTAGGGGGCATTATGGAGACCCAGTACTTC.